This T cell receptor beta chain stems from a study of response to subunit inactivated influenza vaccine. TCRdb re-called the RT-PCR reads through MiXCR, storing one row per CDR3 protein. The sample has a few hundred thousand distinct CDR3 sequences; roughly 7.6% are singletons. Germline V CDR1 and CDR2: SNHLY, FYNNEI. The CDR3 is 13 amino acids. V was clipped by 6 bases and J by 6 bases, with 13 bases between them. The sample holds a few counts of this clonotype. The sequencing here drew on PBMCs from blood, taken 23 months after vaccination. The TCR originated in a man between 50 and 69 years old who received an inactivated influenza vaccine. The chain has TRBV2 and TRBJ2-3; D gene unclear. The CDR3 region is CASRPQGWDTQYF. The DNA of the CDR3 is TGTGCCAGCAGACCACAAGGGTGGGATACGCAGTATTTT. Combining the CDR3 with reference TRBV2 and TRBJ2-3 gives the whole variable domain EPEVTQTPSHQVTQMGQEVILRCVPISNHLYFYWYRQILGQKVEFLVSFYNNEISEKSEIFDDQFSVERPDGSNFTLKIRSTKLEDSAMYFCASRPQGWDTQYFGPGTRLTVL.